The 32 T cell receptor beta chains below were found in one sample sequenced in a study of cytomegalovirus exposure and HLA in healthy donors (dated by TCRdb to the late 2010s). Libraries were constructed by the immunoSEQ multiplex PCR assay. Imported from immuneACCESS, the table was reduced by TCRdb to in-frame sequences with V and J called. These copies leave out some clones; in studies compared against another copy, an unresolved V gene accounts for under half, and the cause of the remainder is not known. For this sample there are some 98,000 clones; about 88% appear just once. The ten largest account for around 6% of the sample. Sequenced material: PBMCs. All receptors derive from a man in his late teens or twenties in good health and CMV-seropositive.

This chain joins TRBV5-1 and TRBJ1-1, with D possibly TRBD1 on 5 matching bases. The CDR3 length is 13 residues. V was clipped by 3 bases and J by 8 bases, with 14 bases between them. The germline gives CDR1 SGHRS, CDR2 YFSETQ. The CDR3 is CASSSYTGYEAFF. CDR3 sequence (DNA): TGCGCCAGCAGCTCGTATACAGGCTACGAAGCTTTCTTT.

The chain carries TRBV9 and TRBJ2-1; D is undetermined. The germline gives CDR1 SGDLS, CDR2 YYNGEE. V was trimmed by 0 bases and J by 5 bases, leaving 12 bases between them. The CDR3 loop spans 15 amino acids. The CDR3 nucleotides read TGTGCCAGCAGCGTAGGCGGCATTGCTAACAATGAGCAGTTCTTC. Translating gives CASSVGGIANNEQFF.

The CDR3, as DNA: TGTGCCAGCAGCTTCCCCTACGGGACACATGATGGCTACACCTTC. As protein: CASSFPYGTHDGYTF. The gene calls are TRBV7-8 and TRBJ1-2; TRBD1 is a possible D gene (6 bases). The CDR3 has 15 residues. V was shortened by 3 bases and J by 6 bases, with 17 bases between the two germline ends. The germline CDR1 and CDR2 sequences are SGHVS and FQNEAQ. The whole variable domain, filled in from reference TRBV7-8 and TRBJ1-2, reads GAGVSQSPRYKVAKRGQDVALRCDPISGHVSLFWYQQALGQGPEFLTYFQNEAQLDKSGLPSDRFFAERPEGSVSTLKIQRTQQEDSAVYLCASSFPYGTHDGYTFGSGTRLTVV.

This clone was seen only once. The chain employs TRBV10-3 and TRBJ2-2; 8 bases map to TRBD1. The CDR3 length is 17 residues. V lost 6 bases and J lost 3; bases outside the gene matches: 12. In germline, CDR1 is ENHRY, CDR2 SYGVKD. The DNA for the CDR3 is TGTGCCATCAGGGGGGCCCAGGGGGCGCGTGACACCGGGGAGCTGTTTTTT. Protein sequence: CAIRGAQGARDTGELFF.

The J gene is TRBJ2-3, the V gene TRBV27; TRBD1 matches at 10 bases. This CDR3 is 17 amino acids long. Germline V lookup: CDR1 MNHEY, CDR2 SMNVEV (reference sequence). V shed 2 bases, J shed 1 base, and the junction held 6 bases outside the gene matches. DNA for the CDR3: TGTGCCAGCAGTTTAGAGGGACAGGGGAAAGGCACAGATACGCAGTATTTT. It encodes CASSLEGQGKGTDTQYF.

The chain recombines TRBV5-1 with TRBJ2-3; a weak D match, TRBD2 (5 bases). This CDR3 has 15 amino acids. Trimming took 2 bases from V and 8 from J, leaving 18 bases between them. The germline V gene has CDR1 SGHRS and CDR2 YFSETQ. CDR3 residues: CASSFSGSSEGTQYF. As DNA, the CDR3 is TGCGCCAGCAGCTTTTCAGGCTCCTCCGAGGGTACGCAGTATTTT. The full variable domain, its missing parts supplied by reference TRBV5-1 and TRBJ2-3, is KAGVTQTPRYLIKTRGQQVTLSCSPISGHRSVSWYQQTPGQGLQFLFEYFSETQRNKGNFPGRFSGRQFSNSRSEMNVSTLELGDSALYLCASSFSGSSEGTQYFGPGTRLTVL.

This chain connects TRBV4-2 to TRBJ1-2, with D unresolved. The CDR3 loop spans 16 amino acids. Trimming took 0 bases from V and 5 from J, leaving 16 bases between them. Germline V lookup: CDR1 LGHNA, CDR2 YNFKEQ. The DNA for the CDR3 is TGTGCCAGCAGCCAAGAGCTCGGCGGATTGATATATGGCTACACCTTC. Protein sequence: CASSQELGGLIYGYTF.

This clone has more than one count but fewer than ten. This chain joins TRBV6-5 and TRBJ1-6; perhaps TRBD1 as D (5 bases). Germline V CDR1 and CDR2: MNHEY, SVGAGI. Trimming cost V 0 bases and J 8 bases, with 11 bases left between them. The CDR3 totals 15 residues. Here the CDR3 reads CASSYSGRGDSPLHF. In DNA, the CDR3 is TGTGCCAGCAGTTACTCCGGACGGGGGGATTCACCCCTCCACTTT.

This clone appeared a few times. The rearrangement uses TRBV9 and TRBJ2-7; 8 bases align to TRBD2. There are 15 residues in the CDR3. V lost 3 bases, J lost 1 base, and 6 bases stayed unmatched. The germline V gene has CDR1 SGDLS and CDR2 YYNGEE. The CDR3: CASSEGTSFSYEQYF. The CDR3 DNA is TGTGCCAGCAGCGAGGGGACTAGTTTTTCCTACGAGCAGTACTTC.

This chain links TRBV7-6 with TRBJ1-1; D might be TRBD1 (6 bases). The CDR3 sequence is 15 residues long. CDR1 is SGHVS, CDR2 FNYEAQ, per germline. V gave up 6 bases and J gave up 3 bases, with 17 bases separating them. The CDR3 region is CASRGSGGADTEAFF. Written as DNA, the CDR3 is TGTGCCAGCAGGGGTTCGGGGGGCGCGGACACTGAAGCTTTCTTT. Variable domain in full (rest from reference TRBV7-6 and TRBJ1-1): GAGVSQSPRYKVTKRGQDVALRCDPISGHVSLYWYRQALGQGPEFLTYFNYEAQQDKSGLPNDRFSAERPEGSISTLTIQRTEQRDSAMYRCASRGSGGADTEAFFGQGTRLTVV.

The chain's CDR3 is CASSGNSGGITDTQYF. CDR3 sequence (DNA): TGTGCCAGCAGCGGTAACAGCGGAGGGATCACAGATACGCAGTATTTT. The rearrangement joins TRBV9 to TRBJ2-3; D may be TRBD2 (6 bases). Trimming left V 3 bases short and J 2 bases short, with 16 bases between. CDR3 length: 16 residues. CDR1 is SGDLS and CDR2 is YYNGEE in the germline V gene.

The V gene is TRBV11-2, the J gene TRBJ2-7; D ambiguous. This CDR3 spans 15 amino acids. The germline gives CDR1 SGHAT, CDR2 FQNNGV. V lost 3 bases to trimming and J lost 2 bases, with 14 bases between them. In DNA, the CDR3 is TGTGCCAGCAGCTTCCAAGGTGTTCAGGCCTACGAGCAGTACTTC. This gives the protein CASSFQGVQAYEQYF.

The chain combines TRBV27 with TRBJ2-7; 9 nucleotides agree with TRBD2. J lost 4 bases, V lost 3 bases, and 7 bases had no gene match. Germline assignment: CDR1 MNHEY and CDR2 SMNVEV (reference sequence). The CDR3 runs to 15 residues. CDR3 region: CASSFTAGGPYEQYF. In DNA form, the CDR3 reads TGTGCCAGCAGTTTTACGGCGGGAGGGCCTTACGAGCAGTACTTC.

V gene TRBV5-4 combines with J gene TRBJ2-6; 7 positions agree with TRBD1. V lost 4 bases, J lost 0 bases, and 7 bases stayed unmatched. The CDR3 consists of 17 residues. In germline, CDR1 is SGHNT, CDR2 YYREEE (reference sequence). Here the CDR3 DNA reads TGTGCCAGCAGCGACCGGGACAGCCCCTCTGGGGCCAACGTCCTGACTTTC. This gives the protein CASSDRDSPSGANVLTF. The full variable domain, its missing parts supplied by reference TRBV5-4 and TRBJ2-6, is ETGVTQSPTHLIKTRGQQVTLRCSSQSGHNTVSWYQQALGQGPQFIFQYYREEENGRGNFPPRFSGLQFPNYSSELNVNALELDDSALYLCASSDRDSPSGANVLTFGAGSRLTVL.

V is TRBV7-3 and J is TRBJ2-7, with D uncertain. V was trimmed by 0 bases and J by 0 bases, leaving 9 bases between them. Looked up from germline, CDR1 is SGHTA and CDR2 is FQGTGA. The length of the CDR3 is 15 residues. In DNA form, the CDR3 reads TGTGCCAGCAGCTTAACGGGTACGGGCTCCTACGAGCAGTACTTC. As protein: CASSLTGTGSYEQYF.

This clone turned up a few times. The chain joins TRBV6-1 to TRBJ1-4; 10 nucleotides match TRBD1. The germline V gene encodes CDR1 MNHNS and CDR2 SASEGT. The CDR3 contains 16 residues. After removal of 3 bases from V and 8 bases from J, the junction contained 9 bases not matched to a gene. The CDR3 region is CASSDSTGTGVEKLFF. CDR3 sequence (DNA): TGTGCCAGCAGTGATTCTACCGGGACAGGGGTGGAAAAACTGTTTTTT.

The chain links TRBV4-3 to TRBJ2-1; D gene uncertain. CDR3 length: 15 residues. CDR1 is LGHNA and CDR2 is YSLEER in the germline V gene. Trimming pared 2 bases from V and 2 bases from J, leaving 10 bases between. Written as DNA, the CDR3 is TGCGCCAGCAGCCAATCTAGAGTCCCCTACAATGAGCAGTTCTTC. Its protein product is CASSQSRVPYNEQFF.

There are a few counts of this clone. At the DNA level, this CDR3 is encoded by other sequences in the same sample as well. The chain has TRBV2 and TRBJ2-2; no clear D. Trimming removed 4 bases from V and 3 bases from J, with 3 bases in between. Looked up from germline, CDR1 is SNHLY and CDR2 is FYNNEI. This CDR3 has 12 residues. The CDR3 loop is CASSADTGELFF. Here the CDR3 DNA reads TGTGCCAGCAGTGCGGACACCGGGGAGCTGTTTTTT.

In its sample, this clone was seen once. The chain joins TRBV11-2 to TRBJ2-3; 9 bases align to TRBD2. V was pared by 5 bases and J by 4 bases, with 7 bases of the junction left unmatched. Per the germline V gene, CDR1 is SGHAT and CDR2 is FQNNGV. The CDR3 is 15 residues long. The CDR3 coding sequence is TGTGCCAGCAGCAACGGGGCGGGGGGGCCAGATACGCAGTATTTT. This gives the protein CASSNGAGGPDTQYF.

This clone appeared a single time. In DNA form, the CDR3 reads TGTGCCAGCAGTCCGGGACAGGGGGTGGGAAAACTGTTTTTT. Translation: CASSPGQGVGKLFF. This sequence joins TRBV27 and TRBJ1-4; TRBD1 matches at 11 bases. There are 14 residues in the CDR3. Trimming cost V 5 bases and J 10 bases; bases outside gene matches: 6. Germline CDR1 MNHEY, CDR2 SMNVEV (reference sequence). Drawing the rest from reference TRBV27 and TRBJ1-4, the complete variable domain is EAQVTQNPRYLITVTGKKLTVTCSQNMNHEYMSWYRQDPGLGLRQIYYSMNVEVTDKGDVPEGYKVSRKEKRNFPLILESPSPNQTSLYFCASSPGQGVGKLFFGSGTQLSVL.

Remarks on this clone: The junction and the germline gene differ at one end; a read error may be behind it. This chain links TRBV7-2 with TRBJ2-1, with TRBD1 matching over 12 bases. CDR3 size: 18 residues. CDR1 and CDR2 from the germline V gene are SGHTA and FQGNSA. CDR3 sequence: CASSIAGTGGASYNEQFF. Here the CDR3 DNA reads TGTGCCAGCAGCATAGCCGGGACAGGGGGCGCATCCTACAATGAGCAGTTCTTC.

The rearrangement joins TRBV19 to TRBJ2-3; 7 bases fit TRBD1. The germline V gene has CDR1 LNHDA and CDR2 SQIVND (reference sequence). V shed 6 bases and J 4 bases; nucleotides not matched to a gene: 7. The CDR3 is made up of 14 amino acids. The CDR3 region has the DNA TGTGCCAGTAGCGTGCGACAGGGCCCAGATACGCAGTATTTT. Translation: CASSVRQGPDTQYF.

The chain combines TRBV5-5 with TRBJ2-7; possible D gene TRBD1, 6 bases. Germline V lookup: CDR1 SGHKS, CDR2 YYEKEE (reference sequence). The CDR3 contains 12 residues. Trimming stripped 2 bases from V and 5 bases from J, with 8 bases between. CDR3 in DNA: TGTGCCAGCAGCTTTAAGGGGGACGAGCAGTACTTC. Amino acid sequence: CASSFKGDEQYF. Complete variable domain (other parts from reference TRBV5-5 and TRBJ2-7): DAGVTQSPTHLIKTRGQQVTLRCSPISGHKSVSWYQQVLGQGPQFIFQYYEKEERGRGNFPDRFSARQFPNYSSELNVNALLLGDSALYLCASSFKGDEQYFGPGTRLTVT.

The chain employs TRBV9 and TRBJ1-2, with 9 nucleotides matching TRBD1. The CDR3 sequence is 16 residues long. Germline V gene sequence: CDR1 SGDLS, CDR2 YYNGEE. V shed 0 bases and J 8 bases; nucleotides not matched to a gene: 11. Here the CDR3 reads CASSVEAQGAIGGYTF. The DNA of the CDR3 is TGTGCCAGCAGCGTAGAGGCACAGGGGGCGATTGGCGGCTACACCTTC.

The genes are TRBV9 and TRBJ2-1; 8 bases line up with TRBD2. The CDR3 extends over 13 amino acids. V lost 0 bases and J lost 13; bases outside the gene matches: 6. Germline CDR1 and CDR2: SGDLS and YYNGEE. CDR3 sequence: CASSVEWAGGQFF. CDR3 nucleotides: TGTGCCAGCAGCGTAGAATGGGCGGGGGGACAGTTCTTC.

This chain links TRBV28 with TRBJ2-7; D is undetermined. The V end lost 6 bases, the J end lost 5 bases, and 8 bases lay between the germline ends. The germline V gene has CDR1 MDHEN and CDR2 SYDVKM. The CDR3 totals 11 residues. The CDR3 region is CASRAADEQYF. As DNA, the CDR3 is TGTGCCAGCAGGGCGGCAGACGAGCAGTACTTC.

The chain employs TRBV7-3 and TRBJ1-3; the match to TRBD1 covers 9 bases. This CDR3 region has 15 residues. Per germline, CDR1 SGHTA and CDR2 FQGTGA. Trimming removed 4 bases from V and 4 bases from J; junction bases left unmatched: 5. CDR3 nucleotides: TGTGCCAGCAGCTCCGGGACAGGGCCCGGAAACACCATATATTTT. Translating it yields CASSSGTGPGNTIYF. Full variable domain (rest looked up from reference TRBV7-3 and TRBJ1-3): GAGVSQTPSNKVTEKGKYVELRCDPISGHTALYWYRQSLGQGPEFLIYFQGTGAADDSGLPNDRFFAVRPEGSVSTLKIQRTERGDSAVYLCASSSGTGPGNTIYFGEGSWLTVV.

This chain joins TRBV7-8 and TRBJ1-5; 10 bases agree with TRBD1. V dropped 5 bases and J dropped 6; count of bases not matched to a gene: 19. Germline V gene data show CDR1 as SGHVS and CDR2 as FQNEAQ. This CDR3 spans 19 amino acids. Here the CDR3 DNA reads TGTGCCAGCAGCCCTGCTCGGGACATACGGGACAGGGGAGTTCAGCCCCAGCATTTT. Translating it yields CASSPARDIRDRGVQPQHF.

The V and J genes are TRBV14 and TRBJ1-5, with D perhaps TRBD1 (5 bases). Trimming cost V 4 bases and J 3 bases, with 10 bases left between them. The CDR3 spans 14 residues. Germline CDR1 SGHDN, CDR2 FVKESK. CDR3 loop: CASSLGGTNQPQHF. In DNA, the CDR3 is TGTGCCAGCAGCCTAGGAGGGACCAATCAGCCCCAGCATTTT.

The chain recombines TRBV5-4 with TRBJ1-4; the D gene is possibly TRBD1 (6 bases). Germline lookup yields CDR1 SGHNT and CDR2 YYREEE (reference sequence). The V and J ends lost 0 bases and 3 bases respectively, with 12 bases between them. This CDR3 contains 16 residues. The DNA for the CDR3 is TGTGCCAGCAGCTTGGGCAACAGGGAATCTAATGAAAAACTGTTTTTT. Translating it yields CASSLGNRESNEKLFF.

In this sample, this clone turned up a few times. V is TRBV9 and J is TRBJ2-5; 11 bases fit TRBD2. CDR3 length: 14 residues. The V segment lost 3 bases and the J segment 4 bases; nucleotides outside the gene matches: 2. Germline V CDR1 and CDR2: SGDLS, YYNGEE. The CDR3: CASSEGLAGETQYF. CDR3 DNA sequence: TGTGCCAGCAGCGAAGGACTAGCGGGAGAGACCCAGTACTTC.

The V call is TRBV15, the J call TRBJ2-5; tentative D call: TRBD2 (5 bases). There are 16 residues in the CDR3. The germline V gene encodes CDR1 LNHNV and CDR2 YYDKDF (reference sequence). Trimming took 0 bases from V and 4 from J, leaving 15 bases between them. CDR3 sequence: CATSRDRVEGGETQYF. The CDR3 nucleotides read TGTGCCACCAGCAGAGATCGCGTGGAAGGAGGAGAGACCCAGTACTTC.